This T cell receptor (beta chain) is from a study of OX40 agonist ivuxolimab in advanced cancers. The wider study: The dose-escalation group included hepatocellular carcinoma, melanoma, renal cell carcinoma and head and neck cancer. Two patients with cutaneous melanoma and one with hepatocellular carcinoma, three in total, showed partial responses.

The study sampled blood at baseline, cycle 4 day 1, and cycle 7 day 1. Regarding the study as a whole: Among the lowest peripheral clonal expansion occurred in 0.1-3.0 mg/kg partial responders.

Generated by immunoSEQ multiplex PCR, the TCRdb table keeps only in-frame clones and is missing some. This table has tens of thousands of clones, around 90% appearing once. Turning to this clone: Antigen: not known. Other DNA variants within this sample encode the same CDR3.

Deletions cut 3 bases from V and 1 base from J, with 6 bases between. Germline assignment: CDR1 MDHEN and CDR2 SYDVKM. The CDR3 runs to 13 residues. V usage is TRBV28 and J usage is TRBJ1-1; weak D call: TRBD1 (6 bases). The sequencing here drew on CD4+ or CD8+ T cells sorted from blood, taken in a trial of the OX40 agonist ivuxolimab. The receptor was derived from an adult with an advanced solid tumor such as melanoma, head and neck, liver or kidney cancer. The CDR3 here is CASSLTGNTEAFF. The CDR3 coding sequence is TGTGCCAGCAGTTTGACAGGGAACACTGAAGCTTTCTTT.